This TCR beta chain stems from a study of OX40 agonist ivuxolimab in advanced cancers. Study-wide findings and caveats: Expansion of clones was among the lowest in partial responders at 0.1-3.0 mg/kg. Low levels of normalized T-cell clonal expansion also appeared in some nonresponders.

Comment on this clone: Its cognate antigen is unknown.

V was shortened by 4 bases and J by 8 bases, with 14 bases between the two germline ends. CDR1 is LNHDA, CDR2 SQIVND, per germline (reference sequence). There are 13 residues in the CDR3. Here immunoSEQ multiplex PCR was the method, and the copy in TCRdb shows in-frame clones only, minus some. Seen here are 95,000 or so clones, under 95% observed once, and the top ten hold roughly 0.5%. This sequence was found in an adult with an advanced solid tumor such as melanoma, head and neck, liver or kidney cancer. V usage is TRBV19 and J usage is TRBJ1-2; a possible D gene is TRBD1 (5 bases). The sample here was CD4+ or CD8+ T cells sorted from blood, taken in a trial of the OX40 agonist ivuxolimab. The CDR3 protein is CASSTDIARGYTF. The DNA for the CDR3 is TGTGCCAGTAGTACGGACATCGCGCGAGGCTACACCTTC.